A selection of T cell receptor beta chains follows, all from one sample in a study of T-cell memory formation after mild COVID-19. MiXCR, run by TCRdb on the 5' RACE reads, gives a single entry per CDR3 protein. The sample consists of 380,000 or so distinct CDR3 sequences, roughly 13% of them appearing once. Sequences were obtained from PBMCs or a T cell subset sorted from them (not recorded which). These receptor sequences come from a man aged 18 to 35 who had mild COVID-19 (a few samples of this study predate the infection). Cell type and time point are not known. Each CDR3 is given with its conserved first and last residue. The order of the fields is D gene, clone size, J gene, V gene, CDR3 protein, CDR3 DNA. The D gene is left open where the match is weak. The size field is filled for only some rows; it gives once, few, many or a size class.

d_call: NA
clone_size: NA
j_call: TRBJ1-2
v_call: TRBV25-1
cdr3_aa: CASSEGHSYGYTF
cdr3_nt: TGTGCCAGCAGTGAAGGTCATAGCTATGGCTACACCTTC

d_call: TRBD2
clone_size: NA
j_call: TRBJ2-1
v_call: TRBV6-2/TRBV6-3
cdr3_aa: CASSYSTAGGYNEQFF
cdr3_nt: TGTGCCAGCAGTTACTCGACAGCGGGGGGGTACAATGAGCAGTTCTTC

d_call: TRBD1
clone_size: many
j_call: TRBJ1-1
v_call: TRBV4-1
cdr3_aa: CASSDSTGGPILETEAFF
cdr3_nt: TGCGCCAGCAGTGATTCGACAGGGGGTCCTATACTGGAGACTGAAGCTTTCTTT

d_call: NA
clone_size: NA
j_call: TRBJ1-6
v_call: TRBV21-1
cdr3_aa: CASSNHGTAENSPLHF
cdr3_nt: TGTGCCAGCAGCAACCACGGGACAGCCGAGAATTCACCCCTCCACTTT

d_call: TRBD2
clone_size: few
j_call: TRBJ2-3
v_call: TRBV5-1
cdr3_aa: CASSILAGGGTDTQYF
cdr3_nt: TGCGCCAGCAGCATACTAGCGGGGGGAGGCACAGATACGCAGTATTTT

d_call: NA
clone_size: few
j_call: TRBJ2-2
v_call: TRBV4-1
cdr3_aa: CASSQEGRANTGELFF
cdr3_nt: TGCGCCAGCAGCCAAGAGGGCAGGGCCAACACCGGGGAGCTGTTTTTT

d_call: NA
clone_size: few
j_call: TRBJ2-3
v_call: TRBV7-9
cdr3_aa: CASSLATSTDTQYF
cdr3_nt: TGTGCCAGCAGCTTAGCCACGAGCACAGATACGCAGTATTTT

d_call: NA
clone_size: few
j_call: TRBJ1-2
v_call: TRBV18
cdr3_aa: CASSPPGDYGYTF
cdr3_nt: TGTGCCAGCTCACCACCTGGGGACTATGGCTACACCTTC

d_call: NA
clone_size: NA
j_call: TRBJ1-6
v_call: TRBV5-6
cdr3_aa: CASSLNDGRNNSPLHF
cdr3_nt: TGTGCCAGCAGCTTGAATGACGGTCGTAATAATTCACCCCTCCACTTT

d_call: TRBD1
clone_size: few
j_call: TRBJ2-3
v_call: TRBV20-1
cdr3_aa: CSARDLVRGTDTQYF
cdr3_nt: TGCAGTGCTAGAGATTTAGTCAGGGGGACAGATACGCAGTATTTT

d_call: NA
clone_size: many
j_call: TRBJ1-5
v_call: TRBV4-2
cdr3_aa: CASSQGTRPQHF
cdr3_nt: TGTGCCAGCAGCCAAGGCACTAGGCCCCAGCATTTT

d_call: TRBD1
clone_size: NA
j_call: TRBJ2-7
v_call: TRBV2
cdr3_aa: CASCRDRGSYEQYF
cdr3_nt: TGTGCCAGCTGCCGGGACAGGGGTTCCTACGAGCAGTACTTC

d_call: NA
clone_size: few
j_call: TRBJ2-5
v_call: TRBV6-6
cdr3_aa: CASSYLVGGGETQYF
cdr3_nt: TGTGCCAGCAGTTACCTTGTAGGTGGAGGGGAGACCCAGTACTTC

d_call: TRBD1
clone_size: few
j_call: TRBJ2-1
v_call: TRBV5-1
cdr3_aa: CASSLGTANNEQFF
cdr3_nt: TGCGCCAGCAGCTTAGGGACAGCAAACAATGAGCAGTTCTTC

d_call: NA
clone_size: NA
j_call: TRBJ1-3
v_call: TRBV19
cdr3_aa: CASSTGTRRNTIYF
cdr3_nt: TGTGCCAGTAGCACCGGGACGCGGCGAAACACCATATATTTT

d_call: TRBD1
clone_size: few
j_call: TRBJ2-7
v_call: TRBV7-2
cdr3_aa: CASSLRRQGYEQYF
cdr3_nt: TGTGCCAGCAGCCTAAGGAGACAGGGCTACGAGCAGTACTTC

d_call: NA
clone_size: few
j_call: TRBJ1-5
v_call: TRBV6-5
cdr3_aa: CASSYQGNQPQHF
cdr3_nt: TGTGCCAGCAGTTATCAGGGAAATCAGCCCCAGCATTTT

d_call: NA
clone_size: NA
j_call: TRBJ2-1
v_call: TRBV29-1
cdr3_aa: CSALDLNEQFF
cdr3_nt: TGCAGCGCTCTCGACCTTAATGAGCAGTTCTTC

d_call: NA
clone_size: NA
j_call: TRBJ1-5
v_call: TRBV4-1
cdr3_aa: CASSHFSGDYSNQPQHF
cdr3_nt: TGCGCCAGCAGCCACTTCTCGGGGGATTATAGCAATCAGCCCCAGCATTTT

d_call: NA
clone_size: NA
j_call: TRBJ2-3
v_call: TRBV14
cdr3_aa: CASSQASRTVSTQYF
cdr3_nt: TGTGCCAGCAGCCAAGCCTCCCGGACAGTTTCTACGCAGTATTTT